This T cell receptor beta chain came from a study of PD-1 blockade in classical Hodgkin lymphoma. Study overall: Patients were infused with nivolumab 3 mg/kg every 2 weeks. Study findings and constraints: When set against healthy donors, newly diagnosed patients were reported to show lower baseline TCR diversity. The baseline diversity of complete responders showed similarity to that of newly diagnosed patients.

The CDR3 loop spans 14 amino acids. Germline V lookup: CDR1 SGDLS, CDR2 YYNGEE. Trimming shortened V by 0 bases and J by 10 bases, and 14 bases separated the two germline ends. Brentuximab vedotin exposure varied, and every patient relapsed after autologous stem cell transplantation. Patients had relapsed/refractory classical Hodgkin lymphoma with complete response, partial response or progressive disease as best response. Sequenced by immunoSEQ multiplex PCR; TCRdb stores in-frame clones only, minus some. Altogether fewer than 30,000 clones are present, 70% to 90% being singletons, with the ten largest covering 20% to 25%. Note on this clone: Its specificity is not known.

The sample in question was peripheral blood mononuclear cells (PBMCs), obtained before the second cycle of nivolumab. This clonotype was obtained from a human donor with classical Hodgkin lymphoma. The V gene is TRBV9, the J gene TRBJ2-1; D perhaps matches TRBD1 (6 bases). Here the CDR3 DNA reads TGTGCCAGCAGCGTAGTTGGCCAGGGGCCCGAGCAGTTCTTC. This translates into CASSVVGQGPEQFF. The entire variable domain, with the rest obtained from reference TRBV9 and TRBJ2-1, is as follows: DSGVTQTPKHLITATGQRVTLRCSPRSGDLSVYWYQQSLDQGLQFLIQYYNGEERAKGNILERFSAQQFPDLHSELNLSSLELGDSALYFCASSVVGQGPEQFFGPGTRLTVL.